This T cell receptor (beta chain) was captured by sequencing in a study of blood T cell repertoires in COVID-19. Background on the study: There were acute and convalescent COVID-19 samples, and they came from the United States, Italy and Spain. The cDNA or gDNA used as material had been derived from T cells, B-cell-depleted T cells, or PBMCs.

The germline gives CDR1 SNHLY, CDR2 FYNNEI. V was clipped by 8 bases and J by 6 bases, with 9 bases between them. This CDR3 spans 11 amino acids. In the original analysis: How many nucleated cells were present was estimated from reference gene primer amplification. Assay used: immunoSEQ multiplex PCR; TCRdb lists only in-frame clones, some missing. That table is the source of V, J and clone size, and D and trimming were worked out from the DNA. The sample comprises 100,000 to 150,000 clones, about 82% of which are singletons, and around 5% rests with the top ten. This sequence joins TRBV2 and TRBJ2-3, with a possible D match to TRBD1 (6 bases). Sequencing was carried out using peripheral blood. The origin of this receptor is a human donor in a cohort sampled during active COVID-19. In DNA form, the CDR3 reads TGTGCCAGCCGAAGGGGGGATACGCAGTATTTT. Translating gives CASRRGDTQYF.